Listed here are 19 T cell receptor beta chains from one sample, sequenced in a study of immune evolution from preneoplasia to lung adenocarcinoma. Here immunoSEQ multiplex PCR was the method, and the copy in TCRdb shows in-frame clones only, minus some. The sample carries fewer than 14,000 clones, approximately 82% recorded once. Sample: FFPE minimally invasive lung adenocarcinoma tissue. The source of these receptors is a person aged 70 to 79 with lung adenocarcinoma.

V usage is TRBV7-3 and J usage is TRBJ2-2; D ambiguous. Trimming removed 3 bases at V and 5 bases at J, with 1 base between. The CDR3 runs 11 residues. Germline values: CDR1 SGHTA, CDR2 FQGTGA. The chain's CDR3 is CASSLTGELFF. The CDR3 bases are TGTGCCAGCAGCTTGACCGGGGAGCTGTTTTTT. Together with reference TRBV7-3 and TRBJ2-2, the CDR3 gives the full variable domain: GAGVSQTPSNKVTEKGKYVELRCDPISGHTALYWYRQSLGQGPEFLIYFQGTGAADDSGLPNDRFFAVRPEGSVSTLKIQRTERGDSAVYLCASSLTGELFFGEGSRLTVL.

The V gene is TRBV5-4, the J gene TRBJ2-7, with TRBD1 matching 11 bases. Germline V gives CDR1 SGHNT, CDR2 YYREEE (reference sequence). Germline trimming cut 3 bases from V and 7 bases from J; bases unmatched to any gene: 3. The CDR3 loop spans 13 amino acids. CDR3 sequence reads: CASSSDRGREQYF. Here the CDR3 DNA reads TGTGCCAGCAGCTCGGACAGGGGGCGGGAGCAGTACTTC.

J is TRBJ2-7 and V is TRBV29-1; 12 bases are shared with TRBD1. The germline gives CDR1 SQVTM, CDR2 ANQGSEA. Unmatched junction bases numbered 11, after V lost 7 bases and J lost 4 bases. This CDR3 is built from 15 residues. DNA for the CDR3: TGCAGCGCGGTAACCTGGGACAGGGGGCAGTACGAGCAGTACTTC. Translated, it gives CSAVTWDRGQYEQYF.

The rearrangement links TRBV16 to TRBJ1-2; D is unclear. V dropped 0 bases and J dropped 4 bases, with 6 bases sitting between them. This CDR3 has 13 amino acids. The V gene's germline CDR1 is KGHSY and CDR2 FQNENV. CDR3 sequence reads: CASSQSWVYGYTF. Here the CDR3 DNA reads TGTGCCAGCAGCCAATCGTGGGTCTATGGCTACACCTTC. Using reference TRBV16 and TRBJ1-2 for the parts outside the CDR3, the full variable domain is GEEVAQTPKHLVRGEGQKAKLYCAPIKGHSYVFWYQQVLKNEFKFLISFQNENVFDETGMPKERFSAKCLPNSPCSLEIQATKLEDSAVYFCASSQSWVYGYTFGSGTRLTVV.

This clone was counted a few times. The CDR3 loop reads CASSYAGGNSYNEQFF. The DNA of the CDR3 is TGTGCCAGCAGTTACGCTGGGGGGAATTCCTACAATGAGCAGTTCTTC. The chain combines TRBV6-5 with TRBJ2-1; maybe TRBD2 (6 bases). Germline-derived CDR1 and CDR2 are MNHEY and SVGAGI. This CDR3 has 16 amino acids. V lost 2 bases and J lost 1, with 12 bases in between.

The count of this clone is one. The J gene is TRBJ2-7, the V gene TRBV7-2; TRBD1 matches 10 bases. The CDR3 sequence is 14 residues long. Germline CDR1 SGHTA, CDR2 FQGNSA. J gave up 6 bases and V 3 bases, and 5 bases lay outside the gene matches. CDR3 DNA: TGTGCCAGCAGCTTGCGTCGGACAGGGGGCGAGCAGTACTTC. Its protein product is CASSLRRTGGEQYF.

The chain combines TRBV28 with TRBJ2-7; 10 nucleotides line up with TRBD1. J lost 1 base, V lost 5 bases, and 5 bases had no gene match. CDR1 and CDR2 (germline): MDHEN, SYDVKM. This CDR3 is built from 15 residues. In DNA form, the CDR3 reads TGTGCCAGCAGTCAACCGGGACAGGGGTCCTACGAGCAGTACTTC. As protein: CASSQPGQGSYEQYF.

This clone showed up just a few times. The chain carries TRBV25-1 and TRBJ1-2; D is ambiguous. CDR3 length equals 12 residues. Germline V CDR1 and CDR2: MGHDK, SYGVNS. Trimming removed 4 bases at V and 3 bases at J, with 6 bases between. The CDR3 protein is CASSVSDYGYTF. DNA for the CDR3: TGTGCCAGCAGTGTAAGTGACTATGGCTACACCTTC.

The chain recombines TRBV19 with TRBJ1-4, with a tentative D call TRBD1 (6 bases). This CDR3 region has 15 residues. Trimming took 6 bases from V and 8 from J, leaving 19 bases between them. The germline CDR1 and CDR2 sequences are LNHDA and SQIVND (reference sequence). CDR3 protein: CASRRLGGLEEKLFF. In DNA form, the CDR3 reads TGTGCCAGTAGGAGACTCGGGGGCTTGGAGGAAAAACTGTTTTTT.

This clone was recorded only once. The V gene is TRBV7-9, the J gene TRBJ1-1; D may be TRBD1 (5 bases). The CDR3 sequence is 15 residues long. V lost 3 bases, J lost 1 base, and 12 bases lay in between. The germline gives CDR1 SEHNR, CDR2 FQNEAQ (reference sequence). The CDR3 reads CASSFGGDENTEAFF. The CDR3 region has the DNA TGTGCCAGCAGCTTTGGCGGGGACGAGAACACTGAAGCTTTCTTT.

V gene TRBV27 combines with J gene TRBJ1-4, with D possibly being TRBD1 (6 bases). CDR3 length equals 14 residues. Germline V gene sequence: CDR1 MNHEY, CDR2 SMNVEV (reference sequence). The V end lost 3 bases, the J end lost 8 bases, and 13 bases lay between the germline ends. The CDR3 here is CASSFQGPGEKLFF. In DNA form, the CDR3 reads TGTGCCAGCAGTTTCCAGGGGCCGGGGGAAAAACTGTTTTTT.

The CDR3 reads CASSFKANTGELFF. Here the CDR3 DNA reads TGTGCCAGCAGCTTTAAAGCGAACACCGGGGAGCTGTTTTTT. The chain uses TRBV7-3 and TRBJ2-2; D ambiguous. Germline V CDR1 and CDR2: SGHTA, FQGTGA. The CDR3 covers 14 residues. V was clipped by 3 bases and J by 0 bases, with 5 bases between them. The full variable domain, in which reference TRBV7-3 and TRBJ2-2 provide the parts outside the CDR3, is GAGVSQTPSNKVTEKGKYVELRCDPISGHTALYWYRQSLGQGPEFLIYFQGTGAADDSGLPNDRFFAVRPEGSVSTLKIQRTERGDSAVYLCASSFKANTGELFFGEGSRLTVL.

The V and J genes are TRBV11-3 and TRBJ2-7; D is possibly TRBD1 (5 bases). The CDR3 has 13 residues. The V end lost 6 bases, the J end lost 7 bases, and 16 bases lay between the germline ends. Germline V gene data show CDR1 as SGHNT and CDR2 as YENEEA. In DNA form, the CDR3 reads TGTGCCAGCAGGCAACGGCAGGGCGGAGAGCAGTACTTC. It translates to CASRQRQGGEQYF.

This rearrangement joins TRBV5-6 to TRBJ1-3; possible D gene TRBD1, 6 bases. Germline CDR1 and CDR2: SGHDT and YYEEEE. The CDR3 is 13 residues long. V was trimmed by 4 bases and J by 8 bases, leaving 13 bases between them. In nucleotides, the CDR3 is TGTGCCAGCAGCGCCTCAGGGGCGGACACCATATATTTT. This translates into CASSASGADTIYF.

The V and J genes are TRBV7-8 and TRBJ2-1; 9 bases line up with TRBD2. The CDR3 is 17 amino acids. With V trimmed by 5 bases and J by 6 bases, 14 bases remained unmatched. Germline CDR1 reads SGHVS; CDR2 reads FQNEAQ. CDR3 region: CASSPTRAGGPVNEQFF. The CDR3 DNA reads as TGTGCCAGCAGCCCCACAAGGGCGGGAGGGCCGGTCAATGAGCAGTTCTTC.

The V call is TRBV21-1, the J call TRBJ1-2; TRBD1, the table's D call, was not compared with the DNA. TRBV21-1 is reported as a pseudogene. CDR3 length: 17 residues. CDR3 nucleotides: TGTGCCAGCAGCACCGACAGCGAATTAAGGAGCAACTATGGCTACACCTTC. This translates into CASSTDSELRSNYGYTF.

The chain's CDR3 is CASSFPTGQSLYGYTF. CDR3 DNA: TGTGCCAGCAGCTTCCCCACAGGCCAATCGTTATATGGCTACACCTTC. J is TRBJ1-2 and V is TRBV7-9; tentatively, D is TRBD1 (5 bases). Germline CDR1 SEHNR, CDR2 FQNEAQ (reference sequence). The CDR3 has 16 amino acids. The V end was cut by 3 bases, the J end by 5 bases, with 19 bases between. The whole variable domain, remainder taken from reference TRBV7-9 and TRBJ1-2, is DTGVSQNPRHKITKRGQNVTFRCDPISEHNRLYWYRQTLGQGPEFLTYFQNEAQLEKSRLLSDRFSAERPKGSFSTLEIQRTEQGDSAMYLCASSFPTGQSLYGYTFGSGTRLTVV.

The chain couples TRBV7-8 to TRBJ2-7, with 8 bases fitting TRBD1. This CDR3 contains 15 residues. Losses at the gene ends were 2 bases for V and 3 bases for J; bases not matched to a gene: 6. The germline V gene encodes CDR1 SGHVS and CDR2 FQNEAQ. Written as DNA, the CDR3 is TGTGCCAGCAGCTTAAGACAGGGGACGGGCTACGAGCAGTACTTC. Amino acids: CASSLRQGTGYEQYF.

The chain employs TRBV29-1 and TRBJ2-7; no clear D gene. Germline V gene lookup returns CDR1 SQVTM and CDR2 ANQGSEA. The CDR3 covers 14 residues. The V end was cut by 7 bases, the J end by 5 bases, with 21 bases between. The CDR3 sequence is CSARKGTQEDEQYF. The CDR3 nucleotides read TGCAGCGCCCGGAAGGGAACCCAAGAGGACGAGCAGTACTTC.